These 15 T cell receptor beta chains share one sample of origin, sequenced in a study of shared clonotypes between healthy human individuals (dated by TCRdb to 2019 to 2021). Library method: the immunoSEQ multiplex PCR assay. Imported from immuneACCESS, the table was reduced by TCRdb to in-frame sequences with V and J called. These copies leave out some clones; in studies compared against another copy, an unresolved V gene accounts for under half, and the cause of the remainder is not known. The sample profile shows about a million clones; more than 65% of them were found once. The ten biggest clones cover about 1.5% of the sample. Sequenced: memory CD4+ T cells sorted from blood. The cell subset or site tag for this specimen amounts to: CD45RA-negative fraction. The receptors stem from a young man in good health.

V gene TRBV27 combines with J gene TRBJ2-7; D remains unclear. Germline values: CDR1 MNHEY, CDR2 SMNVEV (reference sequence). The V gene lost 6 bases and the J gene lost 3 bases, with 6 bases spanning the gap. This CDR3 spans 11 amino acids. The CDR3 reads CASRGSYEQYF. CDR3 DNA: TGTGCCAGCAGAGGCAGCTACGAGCAGTACTTC.

V and J are TRBV29-1 and TRBJ2-2; D gene unclear. V dropped 5 bases and J dropped 1 base, with 5 bases sitting between them. CDR1 is SQVTM and CDR2 is ANQGSEA in the germline V gene. The CDR3 covers 12 residues. The CDR3 is CSVTKNTGELFF. CDR3 DNA sequence: TGCAGCGTTACGAAGAACACCGGGGAGCTGTTTTTT.

The chain couples TRBV10-3 to TRBJ2-1, with 12 nucleotides matching TRBD2. The CDR3 is 15 residues long. V was clipped by 4 bases and J by 7 bases; unmatched bases: 5. The germline V gene has CDR1 ENHRY and CDR2 SYGVKD. The CDR3 loop is CAISAASGRVNEQFF. The CDR3 coding sequence is TGTGCCATCAGTGCAGCTAGCGGGAGGGTAAATGAGCAGTTCTTC.

This chain links TRBV5-1 with TRBJ2-2; D may match TRBD1 or TRBD2 (5 bases each). The germline V gene has CDR1 SGHRS and CDR2 YFSETQ. V was clipped by 2 bases and J by 6 bases, with 8 bases between them. This CDR3 is 13 amino acids long. The CDR3 region has the DNA TGCGCCAGCAGCTTTGGGGGATCCGGGGAGCTGTTTTTT. Translation gives CASSFGGSGELFF.

This clone was seen only a few times. The chain links TRBV14 to TRBJ1-3; D remains unclear. Per the germline V gene, CDR1 is SGHDN and CDR2 is FVKESK. Trimming took off 4 bases at V and 1 base at J, with 26 bases between the two ends. This CDR3 spans 20 amino acids. The CDR3 is CASSPLGGRHLTGSGNTIYF. The CDR3 DNA is TGTGCCAGCAGCCCCCTAGGTGGGAGACATCTGACCGGGTCTGGAAACACCATATATTTT.

The sample holds many counts of this clone. The rearrangement links TRBV4-1 to TRBJ2-7; D is ambiguous. The V gene's germline CDR1 is MGHRA and CDR2 YSYEKL. The V end was cut by 0 bases, the J end by 2 bases, with 14 bases between. CDR3 length equals 16 residues. CDR3 sequence: CASSQERRTETYEQYF. CDR3 DNA: TGCGCCAGCAGCCAAGAACGACGGACGGAGACCTACGAGCAGTACTTC.

V and J are TRBV19 and TRBJ1-6, with 8 bases identical to TRBD1. Trimming removed 3 bases from V and 7 bases from J; junction bases left unmatched: 8. Germline V CDR1 and CDR2: LNHDA, SQIVND (reference sequence). The CDR3 has 16 amino acids. CDR3 in DNA: TGTGCCAGTAGTATGTCCCCCGGGACAGGCAATTCACCCCTCCACTTT. Amino acid sequence: CASSMSPGTGNSPLHF.

The chain couples TRBV4-1 to TRBJ2-3, with D perhaps matching TRBD2 (5 bases). The V end lost 3 bases, the J end lost 7 bases, and 14 bases lay between the germline ends. The CDR3 spans 14 residues. Germline V CDR1 and CDR2: MGHRA, YSYEKL. The CDR3 here is CASSQLRPGNTQYF. CDR3 DNA sequence: TGCGCCAGCAGCCAGCTCCGACCCGGGAATACGCAGTATTTT.

This clone has ten or more counts. This chain connects TRBV29-1 to TRBJ2-2, with 8 bases lining up with TRBD1. The J segment lost 3 bases and the V segment lost 6 bases, leaving 9 bases of the junction unmatched. The CDR3 spans 15 residues. Germline loops: CDR1 SQVTM, CDR2 ANQGSEA. CDR3 region: CSVKTPGQDTGELFF. In DNA form, the CDR3 reads TGCAGCGTGAAAACTCCGGGACAGGACACCGGGGAGCTGTTTTTT.

The chain uses TRBV11-2 and TRBJ1-4; 9 positions match TRBD1. The CDR3 totals 13 residues. V was pared by 8 bases and J by 4 bases, with 2 bases of the junction left unmatched. CDR1 SGHAT and CDR2 FQNNGV come from the germline V gene. CDR3 protein: CASGGQGNEKLFF. Here the CDR3 DNA reads TGTGCCAGCGGGGGACAGGGTAATGAAAAACTGTTTTTT. Full variable domain (missing parts from reference TRBV11-2 and TRBJ1-4): EAGVAQSPRYKIIEKRQSVAFWCNPISGHATLYWYQQILGQGPKLLIQFQNNGVVDDSQLPKDRFSAERLKGVDSTLKIQPAKLEDSAVYLCASGGQGNEKLFFGSGTQLSVL.

This clone was seen only once. The chain uses TRBV6-5 and TRBJ1-3; D gene unclear. This CDR3 region has 12 residues. V dropped 8 bases and J dropped 1 base, with 6 bases sitting between them. Germline CDR1 and CDR2: MNHEY and SVGAGI. The CDR3 sequence: CASGVSGNTIYF. The CDR3 nucleotides read TGTGCCAGCGGTGTGTCTGGAAACACCATATATTTT.

The chain is built from TRBV5-1 and TRBJ1-1, with D perhaps TRBD1 (6 bases). With 5 bases removed from V and 7 bases from J, the gap between germline ends came to 15 bases. Germline V lookup: CDR1 SGHRS, CDR2 YFSETQ. The CDR3 totals 13 residues. The CDR3 loop is CASSPIGGLEAFF. The CDR3 DNA reads as TGCGCCAGCAGTCCTATTGGGGGGCTTGAAGCTTTCTTT.

This chain links TRBV29-1 with TRBJ1-2, with a tentative D call TRBD1 (5 bases). Germline V gene lookup returns CDR1 SQVTM and CDR2 ANQGSEA. The CDR3 covers 13 residues. Between the trimmed V and J ends, which lost 6 bases and 4 bases, there was a span of 15 bases. CDR3 in amino acids: CSVGTLSSYGYTF. CDR3 nucleotide sequence: TGCAGCGTCGGGACGTTGAGTAGCTATGGCTACACCTTC.

As concerns this clone: At one end, the junction sequence differs from germline, possibly due to a read error. The V and J genes are TRBV6-6 and TRBJ2-3; no clear D. This CDR3 is built from 12 residues. The germline gives CDR1 MNHNY, CDR2 SVGAGI (reference sequence). The CDR3 DNA reads as TGTGCCAGCAGTTCGAGCACAGATGCGCAGTATTTT. Its translation is CASSSSTDAQYF.

The rearrangement joins TRBV2 to TRBJ1-6; 9 nucleotides agree with TRBD1. Germline V CDR1 and CDR2: SNHLY, FYNNEI. After removal of 1 base from V and 2 bases from J, the junction contained 6 bases not matched to a gene. This CDR3 contains 18 residues. CDR3 nucleotides: TGTGCCAGCAGTGAAGGGGGACAGGGTTTCACCTATAATTCACCCCTCCACTTT. This gives the protein CASSEGGQGFTYNSPLHF.